This TCR beta chain originates from a study of blood T cell repertoires in COVID-19. Study background: The origin of the acute and convalescent COVID-19 samples was the United States, Italy and Spain. T cells, B-cell-depleted T cells, or PBMCs supplied cDNA or gDNA.

A single count supports this clone. The CDR3 length is 14 residues. Germline CDR1 SGHRS, CDR2 YFSETQ. The ends were cut back, 0 bases at V and 5 bases at J, with 11 bases in the middle. As originally analysed: Cell counts per sample came from amplifying reference gene primers. Only in-frame clones appear in the TCRdb table, and some are missing; sequencing was by immunoSEQ multiplex PCR. That table furnishes V, J and clone size, whereas the DNA furnished D and trimming. Of approximately 47,000 clones listed, about 90% are singletons. The sample consisted of peripheral blood. The V gene is TRBV5-1, the J gene TRBJ2-5, with a weak D call TRBD1 (5 bases). The sequence came from a human donor with active COVID-19. The donor label of this sample is uncertain. The CDR3 spells CASSLVQGVETQYF. DNA for the CDR3: TGCGCCAGCAGCTTGGTTCAGGGTGTGGAGACCCAGTACTTC.